Listed below are T cell receptor beta chains from one sample, sequenced in a study of ipilimumab plus nivolumab after autologous stem cell transplantation. The method was immunoSEQ multiplex PCR; TCRdb's version includes in-frame clones alone and lacks a portion of them. The sample carries 20,000 to 25,000 clones, over 65% recorded once. The sample consisted of PBMCs, taken in a trial of ipilimumab plus nivolumab as post-transplant consolidation. The receptors were sampled from a male donor with diffuse large B-cell lymphoma. Each CDR3 is given with its conserved first and last residue. Fields, in order: D gene, clone size, J gene, V gene, CDR3 DNA, CDR3 protein. D genes are given only for firm matches. Some rows have no size entry. The others give once, few or many, or a class for an expanded clone.

d_gene: -
abundance: -
j_gene: TRBJ2-7
v_gene: TRBV18
CDR3nt: TGTGCCAGCTCACCGTTACCCCGTAGCGAGCAGTACTTC
CDR3aa: CASSPLPRSEQYF

d_gene: -
abundance: -
j_gene: TRBJ2-1
v_gene: TRBV5-6
CDR3nt: TGTGCCAGCAGCTTGCAGGGGCAGGGTCCCTACAATGAGCAGTTCTTC
CDR3aa: CASSLQGQGPYNEQFF

d_gene: -
abundance: few
j_gene: TRBJ1-4
v_gene: TRBV27
CDR3nt: TGTGCCAGCAGTTGGTGGGGAGGTAATGAAAAACTGTTTTTT
CDR3aa: CASSWWGGNEKLFF

d_gene: -
abundance: -
j_gene: TRBJ1-1
v_gene: TRBV7-6
CDR3nt: TGTGCCAGCAGCTGGACTAGGAACGCTGAAGCTTTCTTT
CDR3aa: CASSWTRNAEAFF

d_gene: -
abundance: large
j_gene: TRBJ2-7
v_gene: TRBV29-1
CDR3nt: TGCAGCGTTGAAGGAGGTGGCCGGGTCTACGAGCAGTACTTC
CDR3aa: CSVEGGGRVYEQYF

d_gene: TRBD2
abundance: -
j_gene: TRBJ2-1
v_gene: TRBV27
CDR3nt: TGTGCCAGCAGTTTATCATTAGCGGGGGGCATTGGTGAGCAGTTCTTC
CDR3aa: CASSLSLAGGIGEQFF

d_gene: TRBD1
abundance: -
j_gene: TRBJ1-3
v_gene: TRBV11-2
CDR3nt: TGTGCCAGCAGCTTAATCCCCAGGGGGTTAGGAAACACCATATATTTT
CDR3aa: CASSLIPRGLGNTIYF

d_gene: -
abundance: -
j_gene: TRBJ2-4
v_gene: TRBV30
CDR3nt: TGTGCCTGGAGTACAGCTCCAAACATTCAGTACTTC
CDR3aa: CAWSTAPNIQYF

d_gene: TRBD1
abundance: once
j_gene: TRBJ1-4
v_gene: TRBV6-5
CDR3nt: TGTGCCTGCAGAGGACAGGGCAATGAAAAACTGTTTTTT
CDR3aa: CACRGQGNEKLFF

d_gene: TRBD2
abundance: -
j_gene: TRBJ2-3
v_gene: TRBV11-2
CDR3nt: TGTGCCAGCAGCACGCGGGCGGCGGGGGAAGATACGCAGTATTTT
CDR3aa: CASSTRAAGEDTQYF

d_gene: TRBD1
abundance: -
j_gene: TRBJ2-2
v_gene: TRBV29-1
CDR3nt: TGCAGCGCGGACAGGGGGGGCGGGGAGCTGTTTTTT
CDR3aa: CSADRGGGELFF

d_gene: TRBD2
abundance: -
j_gene: TRBJ2-3
v_gene: TRBV7-9
CDR3nt: TGTGCCAGCATCGGGAGGTGGACAGATACGCAGTATTTT
CDR3aa: CASIGRWTDTQYF

d_gene: -
abundance: medium-sized
j_gene: TRBJ2-1
v_gene: TRBV2
CDR3nt: TGTGCCAGCAGTCCGGACCAGACCTACAATGAGCAGTTCTTC
CDR3aa: CASSPDQTYNEQFF

d_gene: -
abundance: -
j_gene: TRBJ2-3
v_gene: TRBV7-2
CDR3nt: TGTGCCAGCAGCTTATTGGGTTGGGACCCAGATACGCAGTATTTT
CDR3aa: CASSLLGWDPDTQYF

d_gene: -
abundance: -
j_gene: TRBJ1-1
v_gene: TRBV11-3
CDR3nt: TGTGCCAGCAGCTTAGAGGGCCCGATCACTGAAGCTTTCTTT
CDR3aa: CASSLEGPITEAFF

d_gene: TRBD1
abundance: -
j_gene: TRBJ2-7
v_gene: TRBV11-2
CDR3nt: TGTGCCAGCAGCGTAGGGACAGGACCTTACGAGCAGTACTTC
CDR3aa: CASSVGTGPYEQYF

d_gene: -
abundance: -
j_gene: TRBJ1-1
v_gene: TRBV5-4
CDR3nt: TGTGCCAGCAGCTTGGTAGGGAGTAGTACTGAAGCTTTCTTT
CDR3aa: CASSLVGSSTEAFF

d_gene: TRBD2
abundance: -
j_gene: TRBJ2-7
v_gene: TRBV4-2
CDR3nt: TGTGCCAGCAGCCAAGGCGGCCTAGCGGGGGTACTCCGCGAGCAGTACTTC
CDR3aa: CASSQGGLAGVLREQYF

d_gene: TRBD1
abundance: hyperexpanded
j_gene: TRBJ1-3
v_gene: TRBV4-1
CDR3nt: TGCGCCAGCAGCCGGGACAGGGGTTTTGGAAACACCATATATTTT
CDR3aa: CASSRDRGFGNTIYF

d_gene: -
abundance: -
j_gene: TRBJ1-5
v_gene: TRBV5-1
CDR3nt: TGCGCCAGCAGCTTGCAGGGTTTAGGGGATCAGCCCCAGCATTTT
CDR3aa: CASSLQGLGDQPQHF

d_gene: TRBD2
abundance: -
j_gene: TRBJ2-5
v_gene: TRBV19
CDR3nt: TGTGCCAGTAGTATTTTCAGCGGGGGTCTTTCGGAGACCCAGTACTTC
CDR3aa: CASSIFSGGLSETQYF

d_gene: -
abundance: -
j_gene: TRBJ2-7
v_gene: TRBV19
CDR3nt: TGTGCCAGTAAACAGGGACTCGAGCAGTACTTC
CDR3aa: CASKQGLEQYF

d_gene: -
abundance: -
j_gene: TRBJ2-5
v_gene: TRBV5-6
CDR3nt: TGTGCCAGCAGCTTGGACGACATGGGAGAGACCCAGTACTTC
CDR3aa: CASSLDDMGETQYF

d_gene: TRBD1
abundance: few
j_gene: TRBJ2-5
v_gene: TRBV28
CDR3nt: TGTGCCAGCAACCTTTGGGGACAGAAAGAGACCCAGTACTTC
CDR3aa: CASNLWGQKETQYF

d_gene: -
abundance: -
j_gene: TRBJ1-1
v_gene: TRBV7-2
CDR3nt: TGTGCCAGCAGCTCATCCCCCACGGTGGACACTGAAGCTTTCTTT
CDR3aa: CASSSSPTVDTEAFF

d_gene: TRBD1
abundance: once
j_gene: TRBJ1-1
v_gene: TRBV5-1
CDR3nt: TGCGCCAGCAGCCCTTGGACAGGGGGCGCGAGGGGTACTGAAGCTTTCTTT
CDR3aa: CASSPWTGGARGTEAFF

d_gene: -
abundance: -
j_gene: TRBJ2-7
v_gene: TRBV18
CDR3nt: TGTGCCAGCTCGCCCCCTGACGGCTCCTACGAGCAGTACTTC
CDR3aa: CASSPPDGSYEQYF

d_gene: TRBD2
abundance: -
j_gene: TRBJ2-7
v_gene: TRBV5-1
CDR3nt: TGCGCCAGCTCGGGGGGGCCCTACGAGCAGTACTTC
CDR3aa: CASSGGPYEQYF

d_gene: TRBD2
abundance: few
j_gene: TRBJ2-2
v_gene: TRBV27
CDR3nt: TGTGCCAGCAGTTTTCTTCTCGCGGGGGGGGCGGCGGGGGAGCTGTTTTTT
CDR3aa: CASSFLLAGGAAGELFF

d_gene: -
abundance: many
j_gene: TRBJ1-1
v_gene: TRBV6-5
CDR3nt: TGTGCCAGCAGAAGACCACAGGGGAACACTGAAGCTTTCTTT
CDR3aa: CASRRPQGNTEAFF

d_gene: -
abundance: few
j_gene: TRBJ2-7
v_gene: TRBV2
CDR3nt: TGTGCCAGCAGTGAAGGGGGGGCCTACGAGCAGTACTTC
CDR3aa: CASSEGGAYEQYF

d_gene: -
abundance: once
j_gene: TRBJ1-1
v_gene: TRBV5-8
CDR3nt: TGTGCCAGCAGCCTCGTTTACACTGAAGCTTTCTTT
CDR3aa: CASSLVYTEAFF

d_gene: -
abundance: -
j_gene: TRBJ1-1
v_gene: TRBV4-1
CDR3nt: TGCGCCAGCACCCCTAACGATTGGCAGCCGAGGATTGGGACTGAAGCTTTCTTT
CDR3aa: CASTPNDWQPRIGTEAFF

d_gene: -
abundance: -
j_gene: TRBJ2-7
v_gene: TRBV18
CDR3nt: TGTGCCAGCTCACCGGACGGTTCCTACGAGCAGTACTTC
CDR3aa: CASSPDGSYEQYF

d_gene: TRBD1
abundance: -
j_gene: TRBJ2-7
v_gene: TRBV27
CDR3nt: TGTGCCAGCAGTTACAAACAGGGGCGCCTCTACGAGCAGTACTTC
CDR3aa: CASSYKQGRLYEQYF

d_gene: -
abundance: -
j_gene: TRBJ1-3
v_gene: TRBV13
CDR3nt: TGTGCCAGCAGCTTAGGCCCGGGAATTTTTGGGGTGAGCTCTGGAAACACCATATATTTT
CDR3aa: CASSLGPGIFGVSSGNTIYF

d_gene: -
abundance: once
j_gene: TRBJ1-2
v_gene: TRBV2
CDR3nt: TGTGCCAGCCTATCCGGGACCGGAGGGGGTGGCTACACCTTC
CDR3aa: CASLSGTGGGGYTF

d_gene: -
abundance: -
j_gene: TRBJ2-7
v_gene: TRBV5-1
CDR3nt: TGCGCCAGCACAATAGCGGCCAGCTCCTACGAGCAGTACTTC
CDR3aa: CASTIAASSYEQYF

d_gene: -
abundance: -
j_gene: TRBJ1-4
v_gene: TRBV18
CDR3nt: TGTGCCAGCTCACCACGGGGGGGTGAAAAACTGTTTTTT
CDR3aa: CASSPRGGEKLFF

d_gene: TRBD2
abundance: -
j_gene: TRBJ2-5
v_gene: TRBV28
CDR3nt: TGTGCCAGCAGTCCCACAGGGGGACTAGCGGGGTACCAAGAGACCCAGTACTTC
CDR3aa: CASSPTGGLAGYQETQYF

d_gene: -
abundance: -
j_gene: TRBJ1-1
v_gene: TRBV5-4
CDR3nt: TGTGCCAGCAGCCCAACAGGGAAAGGGGACACTGAAGCTTTCTTT
CDR3aa: CASSPTGKGDTEAFF

d_gene: -
abundance: few
j_gene: TRBJ1-1
v_gene: TRBV9
CDR3nt: TGTGCCAGCAGCGTAGGGGGGATAGGGAACACTGAAGCTTTCTTT
CDR3aa: CASSVGGIGNTEAFF

d_gene: -
abundance: -
j_gene: TRBJ1-5
v_gene: TRBV6-1
CDR3nt: TGTGCCAGCAGTGAATTTGTGGGGGCTAGCAATCAGCCCCAGCATTTT
CDR3aa: CASSEFVGASNQPQHF